This entry concerns a single T cell receptor (beta chain). This entry belongs to a study of blood T cell repertoires in COVID-19. Study summary: Acute and convalescent COVID-19 specimens originated in the United States, Italy and Spain. Sources were T cells, B-cell-depleted T cells, or PBMCs; the material itself was cDNA or gDNA.

CDR1 and CDR2 (germline): SGHDN, FVKESK. This CDR3 region has 14 residues. After removal of 6 bases from V and 5 bases from J, the junction contained 7 bases not matched to a gene. Original data processing: Reference gene primer amplification gave nucleated cell count estimates. Profiled with immunoSEQ multiplex PCR; TCRdb holds only in-frame clones, not every one. That table supplies the V and J calls and clone size; D and trimming were determined from the DNA. The sample includes 390,000 or so clones, nearly 90% of them seen just once. The chain joins TRBV14 to TRBJ1-3; 7 bases line up with TRBD1. The sequencing sample was made of peripheral blood. This TCR derives from a man aged 18 to 29 with active or convalescent COVID-19. CDR3 coding DNA: TGTGCCAGCAGGGAACAGGGGAGCCGAAACACCATATATTTT. Translation: CASREQGSRNTIYF.